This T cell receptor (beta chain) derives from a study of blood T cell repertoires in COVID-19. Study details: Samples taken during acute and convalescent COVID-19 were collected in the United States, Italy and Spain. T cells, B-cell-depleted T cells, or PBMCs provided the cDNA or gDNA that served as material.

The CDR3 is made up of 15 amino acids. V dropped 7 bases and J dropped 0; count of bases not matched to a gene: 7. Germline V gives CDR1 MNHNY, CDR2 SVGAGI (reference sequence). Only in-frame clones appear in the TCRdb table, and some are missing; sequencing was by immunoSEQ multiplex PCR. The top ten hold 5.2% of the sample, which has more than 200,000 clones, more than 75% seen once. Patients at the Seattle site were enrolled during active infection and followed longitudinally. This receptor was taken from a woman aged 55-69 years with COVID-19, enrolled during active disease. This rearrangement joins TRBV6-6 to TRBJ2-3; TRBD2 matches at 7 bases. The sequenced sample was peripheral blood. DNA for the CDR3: TGTGCCAGCACCCCCGCAGCGGGGAGCACAGATACGCAGTATTTT. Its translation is CASTPAAGSTDTQYF.